This T cell receptor beta chain was identified during a study of cytomegalovirus exposure and HLA in healthy donors. Study-wide results and caveats: For TCR beta chains, V- and J-gene trimming was later linked to a missense DCLRE1C variant. A previous analysis found most TCR beta V segments productive roughly 90% or roughly 30% of the time. Specificity of three CMV-associated chains for CMV antigens was verified in vitro.

This CDR3 is built from 14 residues. V lost 0 bases and J lost 3, with 8 bases in between. Germline V gene lookup returns CDR1 KGHSH and CDR2 LQKENI. As concerns this clone: Its antigen is still unknown.

60 Vbeta and 13 Jbeta primers were used in PCR. Sequencing used immunoSEQ multiplex PCR; TCRdb keeps in-frame clones, though not all of them. The data hold some 63,000 clones, with around 83% observed a single time. When sampled, the donors appeared nominally healthy, though they likely had unrecorded immune exposures. The sequence derives from a human donor in good health. The chain recombines TRBV18 with TRBJ1-2; possibly TRBD1 for D (6 bases). Sequencing input: PBMCs. CDR3 nucleotides: TGTGCCAGCTCACCACCACAGGGATACTATGGCTACACCTTC. Encoded protein: CASSPPQGYYGYTF. Together with reference TRBV18 and TRBJ1-2, the CDR3 gives the full variable domain: NAGVMQNPRHLVRRRGQEARLRCSPMKGHSHVYWYRQLPEEGLKFMVYLQKENIIDESGMPKERFSAEFPKEGPSILRIQQVVRGDSAAYFCASSPPQGYYGYTFGSGTRLTVV.